These 15 T cell receptor beta chains came from one sample sequenced in a study of OX40 agonist ivuxolimab in advanced cancers. Repertoires were generated with immunoSEQ multiplex PCR, while TCRdb's copy carries only in-frame clones and drops some. The table lists 60,000 to 90,000 clones, around nine tenths of them singletons. The input for sequencing was CD4+ or CD8+ T cells sorted from blood, taken in a trial of the OX40 agonist ivuxolimab. Every receptor here comes from an adult with an advanced solid tumor such as melanoma, head and neck, liver or kidney cancer.

The table lists this clone with a few counts. CDR3 in DNA: TGTGCCAGCACCTTGGGTCTTACAGAGGGCAATCAGCCCCAGCATTTT. Translated: CASTLGLTEGNQPQHF. V gene TRBV7-2 combines with J gene TRBJ1-5; D is unresolved. The length of the CDR3 is 16 residues. The germline V and J ends were trimmed by 7 bases and 2 bases, with 18 bases remaining between them. CDR1 is SGHTA, CDR2 FQGNSA, per germline.

The rearrangement joins TRBV7-9 to TRBJ1-3; D unresolved. Trimming took 5 bases from V and 7 from J, leaving 9 bases between them. Germline-derived CDR1 and CDR2 are SEHNR and FQNEAQ (reference sequence). The CDR3 consists of 12 residues. CDR3 DNA sequence: TGTGCCAGCAGCGGTCCCTCCAACACCATATATTTT. Its protein is CASSGPSNTIYF.

The chain carries TRBV5-1 and TRBJ2-3; possibly TRBD1 for D (6 bases). The V gene's germline CDR1 is SGHRS and CDR2 YFSETQ. This CDR3 is built from 15 residues. The V end was cut by 2 bases, the J end by 2 bases, with 12 bases between. CDR3 sequence: CASSLLGGHTDTQYF. In DNA form, the CDR3 reads TGCGCCAGCAGCTTACTAGGGGGTCACACAGATACGCAGTATTTT.

The V gene is TRBV10-3, the J gene TRBJ1-5; 11 bases match TRBD1. Germline V gene data show CDR1 as ENHRY and CDR2 as SYGVKD. This CDR3 comprises 17 residues. J was trimmed by 0 bases and V by 8 bases; bases with no gene match: 9. The CDR3 sequence: CAIGGQGGRDSNQPQHF. The CDR3 DNA reads as TGTGCCATCGGGGGACAGGGGGGACGGGATAGCAATCAGCCCCAGCATTTT.

V gene TRBV7-2 combines with J gene TRBJ1-6; weak D call: TRBD1 (5 bases). Germline values: CDR1 SGHTA, CDR2 FQGNSA. This CDR3 is built from 13 residues. Trimming took 5 bases from V and 8 from J, leaving 10 bases between them. The CDR3 DNA reads as TGTGCCAGCAGCGTCCGCAGGGATTCACCCCTCCACTTT. The encoded protein is CASSVRRDSPLHF.

V and J are TRBV6-5 and TRBJ1-6; D ambiguous. Germline loops: CDR1 MNHEY, CDR2 SVGAGI. CDR3 length: 15 amino acids. Trimming removed 6 bases at V and 5 bases at J, with 14 bases between. CDR3 protein: CASRTGGADNSPLHF. For the CDR3, the DNA is TGTGCCAGCAGGACGGGTGGTGCGGATAATTCACCCCTCCACTTT.

This clone has only one observation. The rearrangement links TRBV30 to TRBJ2-3; the match to TRBD2 covers 12 bases. CDR3 length equals 18 residues. With V trimmed by 1 base and J by 0 bases, 8 bases remained unmatched. The germline V gene has CDR1 GTSNPN and CDR2 SVGIG (reference sequence). The CDR3 DNA follows: TGTGCCTGGAGTGAAGGGCTAGCGGGGGGGATGAGCACAGATACGCAGTATTTT. Its protein product is CAWSEGLAGGMSTDTQYF.

This CDR3 reads CASSLEPGQLGYGYTF. In nucleotides, the CDR3 is TGCGCCAGCAGCCTGGAGCCGGGACAGCTAGGATATGGCTACACCTTC. The genes are TRBV5-1 and TRBJ1-2; 7 bases line up with TRBD1. In germline, CDR1 is SGHRS, CDR2 YFSETQ. The CDR3 has 16 residues. The junction had 14 bases not matched to a gene; V was cut back by 4 bases and J by 5 bases. Full variable domain (rest looked up from reference TRBV5-1 and TRBJ1-2): KAGVTQTPRYLIKTRGQQVTLSCSPISGHRSVSWYQQTPGQGLQFLFEYFSETQRNKGNFPGRFSGRQFSNSRSEMNVSTLELGDSALYLCASSLEPGQLGYGYTFGSGTRLTVV.

The J gene is TRBJ2-7, the V gene TRBV19, with D possibly matching TRBD2 (5 bases). The CDR3 is 14 residues long. Germline V gene sequence: CDR1 LNHDA, CDR2 SQIVND (reference sequence). The V end was cut by 5 bases, the J end by 1 base, with 12 bases between. The CDR3: CASSEGFWSYEQYF. The CDR3 bases are TGTGCCAGTAGTGAGGGATTTTGGTCCTACGAGCAGTACTTC.

This clone has a handful of counts. The V gene is TRBV11-2, the J gene TRBJ1-2; 8 bases map to TRBD1. The length of the CDR3 is 14 residues. Germline CDR1 is SGHAT and CDR2 is FQNNGV. J lost 4 bases, V lost 6 bases, and 7 bases had no gene match. Written as DNA, the CDR3 is TGTGCCAGCAGTGGACAGGGCTTTACCTATGGCTACACCTTC. This encodes CASSGQGFTYGYTF.

The chain has TRBV6-1 and TRBJ2-2; 9 nucleotides align to TRBD2. The CDR3 runs 17 residues. V dropped 1 base and J dropped 4; count of bases not matched to a gene: 7. The germline gives CDR1 MNHNS, CDR2 SASEGT. The CDR3 spells CASSEGSGGPATGELFF. The CDR3 nucleotides are TGTGCCAGCAGTGAAGGGAGCGGGGGGCCGGCCACCGGGGAGCTGTTTTTT.

V is TRBV9 and J is TRBJ2-7; 16 bases fit TRBD2. V lost 4 bases, J lost 5 bases, and 9 bases stayed unmatched. The CDR3 runs to 17 residues. Germline loops: CDR1 SGDLS, CDR2 YYNGEE. CDR3 region: CASSPGTSGRAVDEQYF. The CDR3, as DNA: TGTGCCAGCAGCCCCGGGACTAGCGGGAGGGCCGTTGACGAGCAGTACTTC.

This chain joins TRBV30 and TRBJ2-3, with TRBD2 as a possible D gene (6 bases). With 4 bases removed from V and 1 base from J, the gap between germline ends came to 21 bases. From germline, CDR1 is GTSNPN and CDR2 SVGIG (reference sequence). The CDR3 sequence is 17 residues long. CDR3 in DNA: TGTGCCTGGACCCTCCCCGGGACTTCGAGGGGCACAGATACGCAGTATTTT. It encodes CAWTLPGTSRGTDTQYF.

The chain is built from TRBV19 and TRBJ1-1, with D tentatively TRBD1 (6 bases). CDR1 LNHDA and CDR2 SQIVND come from the germline V gene (reference sequence). V was trimmed by 4 bases and J by 7 bases, leaving 16 bases between them. This CDR3 is built from 14 residues. CDR3 coding DNA: TGTGCCAGTAGTACTCTCACAGGGCGACTTGAAGCTTTCTTT. It is translated as CASSTLTGRLEAFF. The full variable domain, rest sourced from reference TRBV19 and TRBJ1-1, is DGGITQSPKYLFRKEGQNVTLSCEQNLNHDAMYWYRQDPGQGLRLIYYSQIVNDFQKGDIAEGYSVSREKKESFPLTVTSAQKNPTAFYLCASSTLTGRLEAFFGQGTRLTVV.

The chain has TRBV5-1 and TRBJ2-3, with 7 bases aligning to TRBD2. Germline CDR1 SGHRS, CDR2 YFSETQ. The CDR3 is made up of 13 amino acids. Trimming took 5 bases from V and 6 from J; bases not matched to a gene: 6. The CDR3 DNA sequence: TGCGCCAGCAGTTCCCGGGGGGAGGATACGCAGTATTTT. This gives the protein CASSSRGEDTQYF.